This T cell receptor beta chain was retrieved from a study of T cells in Graves' hyperthyroidism and ophthalmopathy. Across the study: Sampling of peripheral blood happened at initial diagnosis, prior to any treatment.

In regard to this clonotype: The antigen is undetermined.

CDR3 length: 11 residues. The V end lost 6 bases, the J end lost 5 bases, and 10 bases lay between the germline ends. Per the germline V gene, CDR1 is SQVTM and CDR2 is ANQGSEA. Findings and limits, study-wide: The model anticipated ophthalmopathy a median around six months pre-onset. Blood samples included most of the expanded thyroid clonotypes exceeding 0.001.

It was RNA transcripts that yielded the amplified TCR beta CDR3 regions. First-round RT-PCR targeting the TCR CDR3 was performed with the HTBI primer set. Each CDR3 protein gets one entry after TCRdb re-called the multiplex PCR reads with MiXCR. The sample shows about 510,000 distinct CDR3 sequences, less than 15% of them seen only once. PBMCs were sourced from approximately 9 ml fresh peripheral blood. The chain has TRBV29-1 and TRBJ2-5; D gene unclear. The receptor's source is a woman aged 40 to 50 with Graves' hyperthyroidism. Sequencing used blood. The CDR3 here is CSVMVLETQYF. CDR3 coding DNA: TGCAGCGTGATGGTCCTCGAGACCCAGTACTTC.